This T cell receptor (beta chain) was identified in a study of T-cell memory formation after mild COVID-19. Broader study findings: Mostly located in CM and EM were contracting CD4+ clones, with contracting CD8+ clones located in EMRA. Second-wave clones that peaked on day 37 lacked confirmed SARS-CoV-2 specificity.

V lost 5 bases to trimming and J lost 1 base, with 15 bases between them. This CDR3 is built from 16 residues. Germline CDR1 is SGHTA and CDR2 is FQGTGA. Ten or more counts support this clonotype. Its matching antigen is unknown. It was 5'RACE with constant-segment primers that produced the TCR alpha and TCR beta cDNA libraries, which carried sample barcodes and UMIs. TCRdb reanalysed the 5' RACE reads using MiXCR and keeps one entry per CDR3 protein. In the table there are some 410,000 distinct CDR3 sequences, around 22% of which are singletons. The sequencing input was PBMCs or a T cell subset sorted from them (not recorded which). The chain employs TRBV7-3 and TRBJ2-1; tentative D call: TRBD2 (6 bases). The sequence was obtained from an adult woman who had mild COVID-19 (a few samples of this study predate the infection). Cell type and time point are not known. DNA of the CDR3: TGTGCCAGCAGCCAACAAGGACTAACGTCCTACAATGAGCAGTTCTTC. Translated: CASSQQGLTSYNEQFF.